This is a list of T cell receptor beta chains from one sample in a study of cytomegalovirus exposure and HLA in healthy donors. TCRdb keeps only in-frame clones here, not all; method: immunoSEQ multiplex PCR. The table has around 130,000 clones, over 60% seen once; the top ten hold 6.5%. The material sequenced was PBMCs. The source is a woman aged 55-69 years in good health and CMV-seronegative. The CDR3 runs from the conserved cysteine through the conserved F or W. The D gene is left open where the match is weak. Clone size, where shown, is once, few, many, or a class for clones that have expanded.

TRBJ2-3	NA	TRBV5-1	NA	CASSLEQTTDTQYF	TGCGCCAGCAGCTTGGAACAGACCACAGATACGCAGTATTTT
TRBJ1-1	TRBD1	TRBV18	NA	CASSLTGGSPEAFF	TGTGCCAGCTCCCTTACAGGGGGCTCGCCCGAAGCTTTCTTT
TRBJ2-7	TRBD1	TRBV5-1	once	CASSLDLAGPSGGTEQYF	TGCGCCAGCAGCTTGGACCTGGCAGGACCGTCAGGGGGCACCGAGCAGTACTTC
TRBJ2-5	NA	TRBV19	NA	CASTPNRGSRIETQYF	TGTGCCAGTACCCCGAACCGGGGGTCGCGCATAGAGACCCAGTACTTC
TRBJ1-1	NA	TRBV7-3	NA	CASSLGGMNTEAFF	TGTGCCAGCAGCTTAGGCGGTATGAACACTGAAGCTTTCTTT
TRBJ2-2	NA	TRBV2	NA	CAQRGGTAGPNTGELFF	TGTGCCCAAAGAGGGGGTACGGCAGGGCCGAACACCGGGGAGCTGTTTTTT
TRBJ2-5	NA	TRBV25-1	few	CASSMHRVGETQYF	TGTGCCAGCAGTATGCACAGGGTCGGGGAGACCCAGTACTTC
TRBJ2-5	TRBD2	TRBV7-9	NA	CSSSPSGARGETQYF	TGTTCCAGCAGCCCTAGCGGGGCCCGGGGGGAGACCCAGTACTTC
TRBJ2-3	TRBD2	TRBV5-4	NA	CASSPRLAGADTQYF	TGTGCCAGCAGCCCTCGGCTAGCGGGAGCCGATACGCAGTATTTT
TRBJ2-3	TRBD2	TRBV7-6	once	CASSLGGGLDTQYF	TGTGCCAGCAGCCTCGGGGGAGGGCTAGATACGCAGTATTTT
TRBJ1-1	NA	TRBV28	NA	CASSLEVGTEAFF	TGTGCCAGCAGTTTGGAGGTCGGGACTGAAGCTTTCTTT
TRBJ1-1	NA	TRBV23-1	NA	CASSQSAHRKGLDTEAFF	TGCGCCAGCAGTCAATCCGCGCACAGGAAGGGGTTGGACACTGAAGCTTTCTTT
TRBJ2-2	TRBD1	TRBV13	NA	CASSLQGASTGELFF	TGTGCCAGCAGCCTACAGGGGGCGAGTACCGGGGAGCTGTTTTTT
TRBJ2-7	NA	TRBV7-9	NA	CASSVAGVAVYEQYF	TGTGCCAGCAGCGTGGCGGGCGTAGCGGTTTACGAGCAGTACTTC
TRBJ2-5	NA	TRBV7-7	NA	CASSLDGREEETQYF	TGTGCTAGCAGCTTAGATGGCAGGGAAGAGGAGACCCAGTACTTC
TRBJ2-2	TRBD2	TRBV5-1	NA	CASSLLRTSGSLTGELFF	TGCGCCAGCAGCTTGTTAAGGACTAGCGGGAGTTTAACCGGGGAGCTGTTTTTT
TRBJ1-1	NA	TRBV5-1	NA	CASSLPQNTEAFF	TGCGCCAGCAGCTTGCCACAAAACACTGAAGCTTTCTTT
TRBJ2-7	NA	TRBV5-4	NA	CASSFPGKPYEQYF	TGTGCCAGCAGCTTTCCGGGAAAACCATACGAGCAGTACTTC
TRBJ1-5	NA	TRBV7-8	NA	CASSFRGQSNQPQHF	TGTGCCAGCAGCTTCCGAGGACAGAGCAATCAGCCCCAGCATTTT
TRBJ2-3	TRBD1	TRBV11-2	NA	CASSLDRGQGGPDTQYF	TGTGCCAGCAGCCTCGATAGGGGACAGGGAGGCCCAGATACGCAGTATTTT
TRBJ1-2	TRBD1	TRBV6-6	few	CASSSLDRGSGYTF	TGTGCCAGCAGTTCCCTGGACAGGGGGAGTGGCTACACCTTC
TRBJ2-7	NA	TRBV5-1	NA	CASRVDDSYEQYF	TGCGCCAGCAGGGTAGATGACAGCTACGAGCAGTACTTC
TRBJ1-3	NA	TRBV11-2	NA	CASSFTQLGNTIYF	TGTGCCAGCAGCTTTACACAGCTAGGAAACACCATATATTTT
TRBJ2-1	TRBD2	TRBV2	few	CASSGPGLAGSGEQFF	TGTGCCAGCAGTGGGCCGGGACTAGCGGGGTCGGGGGAGCAGTTCTTC
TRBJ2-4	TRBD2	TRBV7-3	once	CASSPQPTSGGFVGAKNIQYF	TGTGCCAGCAGCCCCCAACCCACTAGCGGGGGGTTCGTGGGAGCCAAAAACATTCAGTACTTC
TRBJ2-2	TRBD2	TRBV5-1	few	CASSLGAGAHTGELFF	TGCGCCAGCAGCTTGGGAGCGGGGGCCCACACCGGGGAGCTGTTTTTT
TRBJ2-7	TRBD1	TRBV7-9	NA	CASSSRDRGHEQYF	TGTGCCAGCAGCTCCCGGGACAGGGGCCACGAGCAGTACTTC
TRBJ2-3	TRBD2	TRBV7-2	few	CASSPRLANTDTQYF	TGTGCCAGCAGCCCCCGACTAGCGAACACAGATACGCAGTATTTT
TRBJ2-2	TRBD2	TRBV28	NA	CATRGVAGPGELFF	TGTGCCACTAGAGGGGTAGCGGGACCCGGGGAGCTGTTTTTT